The clone carrying this TCR beta chain was seen a few times. Trimming at V came to 7 bases and at J to 6 bases, leaving 9 bases not matched to a gene. The CDR3 runs to 14 residues. From germline, CDR1 is MDHEN and CDR2 SYDVKM. This specimen belongs to a study of blood T cell repertoires in COVID-19. Study-wide background: Specimens from acute and convalescent COVID-19 originated in the United States, Italy and Spain. The cDNA or gDNA used as material had been derived from T cells, B-cell-depleted T cells, or PBMCs.

Authors' methods: Reference gene primer amplification yielded estimated nucleated cell counts. Profiled with immunoSEQ multiplex PCR; TCRdb holds only in-frame clones, not every one. The DNA was the basis for D and trimming; V, J and clone size are from that table. The profile covers about 120,000 clones, with almost 80% appearing a single time and around 16% taken by the ten largest. Sequencing was performed on peripheral blood. This rearrangement joins TRBV28 to TRBJ1-2; 9 bases line up with TRBD1. This receptor was identified in a woman aged 80 or older with active or convalescent COVID-19. CDR3 sequence reads: CASIWGTGRNGYTF. The CDR3 DNA follows: TGTGCCAGCATCTGGGGGACAGGGAGAAATGGCTACACCTTC.